This T cell receptor (beta chain) comes out of a study of blood T cell repertoires in COVID-19. About the study: T cells, B-cell-depleted T cells, or PBMCs supplied cDNA or gDNA.

The protocol was immunoSEQ multiplex PCR, while the TCRdb copy is restricted to in-frame clones and leaves out a portion. This table has 250,000 or so clones, approximately 90% appearing once. Participants' reported clinical history set cohort assignment. The clonotype comes from a man between 40 and 49 years old who had been exposed to COVID-19. Sequenced input: PBMCs or T cells enriched from blood (not recorded which).

The CDR3 protein is CASSPLAGGPNQPQHF. The CDR3 DNA sequence: TGTGCCAGCAGCCCTCTTGCAGGGGGCCCCAATCAGCCCCAGCATTTT. The rearrangement joins TRBV4-2 to TRBJ1-5, with 8 bases aligning to TRBD1. This CDR3 has 16 residues. Germline values: CDR1 LGHNA, CDR2 YNFKEQ. V shed 4 bases and J 3 bases; nucleotides not matched to a gene: 8.